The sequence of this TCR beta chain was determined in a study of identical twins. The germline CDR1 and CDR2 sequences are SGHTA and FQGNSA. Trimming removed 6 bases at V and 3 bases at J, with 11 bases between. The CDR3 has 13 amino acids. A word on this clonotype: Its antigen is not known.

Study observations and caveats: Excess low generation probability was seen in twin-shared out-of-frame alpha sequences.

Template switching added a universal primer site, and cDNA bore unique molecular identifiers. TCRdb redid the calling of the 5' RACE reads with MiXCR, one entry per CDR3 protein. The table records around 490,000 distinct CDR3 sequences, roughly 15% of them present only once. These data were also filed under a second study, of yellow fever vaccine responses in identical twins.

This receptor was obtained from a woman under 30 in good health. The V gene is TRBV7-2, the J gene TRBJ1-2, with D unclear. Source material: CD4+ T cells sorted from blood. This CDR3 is CASSSPGYYGYTF. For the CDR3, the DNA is TGTGCCAGCAGTAGCCCCGGCTACTATGGCTACACCTTC.